The 6 T cell receptor beta chains below all came from one sample that was sequenced in a study of blood T cell repertoires in COVID-19. Measured with immunoSEQ multiplex PCR; TCRdb has only the in-frame clones, and not every one. The sample contains under 300,000 clones, 83% of which appear only once. Sequencing was done on a sample of peripheral blood. The receptors stem from a woman in her fifties or sixties who had recovered from COVID-19.

This clone was found once. The rearrangement joins TRBV5-1 to TRBJ2-1, with 8 bases matching TRBD2. V lost 4 bases, J lost 4 bases, and 7 bases stayed unmatched. The CDR3 contains 15 residues. Germline CDR1 SGHRS, CDR2 YFSETQ. CDR3 nucleotides: TGCGCCAGCAGCCCCGGTAGCGGGACATACAATGAGCAGTTCTTC. Protein sequence: CASSPGSGTYNEQFF.

CDR3: CASRYGTGVGNQPQHF. In DNA, the CDR3 is TGTGCCAGCAGATACGGGACAGGGGTTGGCAATCAGCCCCAGCATTTT. This chain joins TRBV6-5 and TRBJ1-5; TRBD1 matches at 10 bases. CDR3 size: 16 residues. Germline CDR1 and CDR2: MNHEY and SVGAGI. V dropped 6 bases and J dropped 2; count of bases not matched to a gene: 7.

This chain uses TRBV19 with TRBJ1-5; 8 bases align to TRBD1. The V segment lost 3 bases and the J segment 1 base; nucleotides outside the gene matches: 5. Per the germline V gene, CDR1 is LNHDA and CDR2 is SQIVND (reference sequence). The CDR3 length is 16 residues. CDR3 region: CASSIQGAKSNQPQHF. The DNA of the CDR3 is TGTGCCAGTAGTATTCAGGGGGCGAAGAGCAATCAGCCCCAGCATTTT.

The chain couples TRBV2 to TRBJ1-1; 8 nucleotides match TRBD1. The V and J ends lost 7 bases and 3 bases, in that order; junction bases with no gene match: 1. The CDR3 is 12 amino acids. The V gene's germline CDR1 is SNHLY and CDR2 FYNNEI. The CDR3 DNA reads as TGTGCCAGCAAGGACAGGGACACTGAAGCTTTCTTT. The encoded protein is CASKDRDTEAFF.

This clone has only a few counts. Here the CDR3 DNA reads TGTGCCAGCAGCTTAGGTGGACTAGCGGGGGGGCCTGCCAACAATGAGCAGTTCTTC. This gives the protein CASSLGGLAGGPANNEQFF. The V and J genes are TRBV7-9 and TRBJ2-1; 15 bases map to TRBD2. The CDR3 extends over 19 amino acids. The V gene's germline CDR1 is SEHNR and CDR2 FQNEAQ (reference sequence). With V trimmed by 1 base and J by 5 bases, 9 bases remained unmatched.

The V and J genes are TRBV3-1 (or the pseudogene TRBV3-2) and TRBJ2-2; 7 nucleotides match TRBD1. The CDR3 has 15 amino acids. V was clipped by 7 bases and J by 5 bases; unmatched bases: 10. The germline CDR1 and CDR2 sequences are LGHDT and YNNKEL (reference sequence). The CDR3 DNA sequence: TGTGCCAGCAACGAACAAGGGGGCGGGACCGGGGAGCTGTTTTTT. Protein product: CASNEQGGGTGELFF.